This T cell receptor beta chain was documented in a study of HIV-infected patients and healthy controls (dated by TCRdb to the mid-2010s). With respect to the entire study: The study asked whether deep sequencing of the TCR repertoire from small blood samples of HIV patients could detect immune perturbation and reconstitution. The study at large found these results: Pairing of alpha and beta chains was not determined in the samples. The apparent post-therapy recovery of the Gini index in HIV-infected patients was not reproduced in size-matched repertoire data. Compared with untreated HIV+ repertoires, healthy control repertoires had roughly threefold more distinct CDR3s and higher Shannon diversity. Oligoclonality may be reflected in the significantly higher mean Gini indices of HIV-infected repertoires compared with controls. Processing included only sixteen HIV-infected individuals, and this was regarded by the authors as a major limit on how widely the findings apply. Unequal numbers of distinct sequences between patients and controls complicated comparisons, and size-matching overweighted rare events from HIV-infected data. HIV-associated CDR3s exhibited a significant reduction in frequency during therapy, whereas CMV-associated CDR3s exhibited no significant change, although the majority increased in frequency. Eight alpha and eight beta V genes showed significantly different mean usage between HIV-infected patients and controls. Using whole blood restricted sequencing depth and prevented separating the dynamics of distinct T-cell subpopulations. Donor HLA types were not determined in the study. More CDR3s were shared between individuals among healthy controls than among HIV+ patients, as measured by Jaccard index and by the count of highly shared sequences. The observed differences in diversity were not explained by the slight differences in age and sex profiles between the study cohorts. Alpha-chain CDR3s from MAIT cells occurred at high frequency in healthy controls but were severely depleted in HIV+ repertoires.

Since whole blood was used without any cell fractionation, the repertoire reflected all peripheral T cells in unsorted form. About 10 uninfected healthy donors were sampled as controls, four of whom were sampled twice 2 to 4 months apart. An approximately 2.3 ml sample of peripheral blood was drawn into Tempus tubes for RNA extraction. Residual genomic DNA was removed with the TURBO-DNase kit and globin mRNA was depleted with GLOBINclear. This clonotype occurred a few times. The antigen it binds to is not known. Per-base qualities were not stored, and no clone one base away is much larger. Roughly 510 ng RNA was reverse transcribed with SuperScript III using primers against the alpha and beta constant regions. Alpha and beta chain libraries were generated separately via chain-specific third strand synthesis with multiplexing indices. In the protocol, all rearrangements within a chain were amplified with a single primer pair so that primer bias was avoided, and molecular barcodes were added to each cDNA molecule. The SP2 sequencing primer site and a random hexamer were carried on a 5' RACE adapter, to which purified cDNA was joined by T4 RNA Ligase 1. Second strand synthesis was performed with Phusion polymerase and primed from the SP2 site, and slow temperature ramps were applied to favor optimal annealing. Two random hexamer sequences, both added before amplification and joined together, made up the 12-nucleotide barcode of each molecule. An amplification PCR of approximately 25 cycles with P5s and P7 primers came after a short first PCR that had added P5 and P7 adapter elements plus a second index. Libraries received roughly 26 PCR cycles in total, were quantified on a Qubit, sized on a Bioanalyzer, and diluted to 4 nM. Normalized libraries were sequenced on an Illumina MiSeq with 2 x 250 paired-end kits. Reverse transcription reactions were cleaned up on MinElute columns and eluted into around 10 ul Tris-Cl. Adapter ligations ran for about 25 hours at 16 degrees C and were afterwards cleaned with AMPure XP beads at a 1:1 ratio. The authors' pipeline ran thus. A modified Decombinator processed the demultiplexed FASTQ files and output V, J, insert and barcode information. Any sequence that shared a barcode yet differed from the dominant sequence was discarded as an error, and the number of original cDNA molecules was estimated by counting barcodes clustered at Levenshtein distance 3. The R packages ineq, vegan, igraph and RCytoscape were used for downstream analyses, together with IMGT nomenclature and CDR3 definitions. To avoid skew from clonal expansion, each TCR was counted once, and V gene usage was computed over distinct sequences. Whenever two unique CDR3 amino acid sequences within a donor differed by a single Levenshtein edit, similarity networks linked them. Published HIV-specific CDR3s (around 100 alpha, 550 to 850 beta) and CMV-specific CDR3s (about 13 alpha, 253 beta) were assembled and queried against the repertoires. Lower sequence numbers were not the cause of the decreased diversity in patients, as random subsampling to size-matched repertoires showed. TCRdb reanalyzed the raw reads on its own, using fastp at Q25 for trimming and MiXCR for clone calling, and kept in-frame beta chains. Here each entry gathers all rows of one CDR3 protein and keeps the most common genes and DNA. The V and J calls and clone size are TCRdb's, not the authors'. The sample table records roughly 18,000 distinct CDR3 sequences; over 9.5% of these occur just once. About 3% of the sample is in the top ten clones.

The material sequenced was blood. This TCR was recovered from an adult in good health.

In nucleotide form, the sequence is TGTGCCAGCACCAACGGGGGAAATCAGCCCCAGCATTTT. It codes for CASTNGGNQPQHF. The chain is made from TRBV6-2 or TRBV6-3 and TRBJ1-5; a tentative D match to TRBD1 spans 5 bases. The CDR3, cysteine through phenylalanine, is 13 amino acids long. The retained sequence is limited to the CDR3, 39 bases, with the frame set at the first base. V drops 7 bases and J drops 4 bases, leaving 11 bases in between. CDR1 and CDR2 were assigned from the germline V gene as MNHEY and SVGEGT.